Listed below are T cell receptor beta chains from one sample, sequenced in a study of graft-versus-host responses after intestinal transplantation. Sequenced by immunoSEQ multiplex PCR; TCRdb stores in-frame clones only, minus some. This sample has around 100,000 clones; more than 85% occur once, and the top ten carry less than 1.5%. Their target antigens are unknown. This specimen was unstimulated CD8+ T cells sorted from spleen or lymph node cells, taken before intestinal transplant. These receptors were taken from a human donor who received an intestinal transplant. Each CDR3 is given with its conserved first and last residue. D genes are given only for firm matches. Expanded clones are given a class, and other clones once, few, many or no size at all.

j_call clone_size v_call d_call cdr3_aa cdr3_nt
TRBJ1-1 NA TRBV25-1 NA CASSGGQAGMVAFF TGTGCCAGCAGTGGGGGACAAGCAGGGATGGTCGCTTTCTTT
TRBJ1-1 NA TRBV19 NA CASSPTLNTEAFF TGTGCCAGTAGCCCCACACTGAACACTGAAGCTTTCTTT
TRBJ1-6 NA TRBV5-6 NA CASTQKVLPNSYNSPLHF TGTGCCAGCACCCAGAAGGTCCTGCCGAACTCCTATAATTCACCCCTCCACTTT
TRBJ2-3 NA TRBV30 NA CAQSRAGSTDTQYF TGTGCTCAAAGTCGCGCAGGGAGCACAGATACGCAGTATTTT
TRBJ2-7 NA TRBV27 TRBD2 CASRSGLAGTYEQYF TGTGCCAGCAGGTCGGGACTAGCGGGGACCTACGAGCAGTACTTC
TRBJ2-7 NA TRBV19 NA CASSISPDPYEQYF TGTGCCAGTAGTATTAGCCCAGACCCCTACGAGCAGTACTTC
TRBJ2-5 NA TRBV7-2 NA CASSSDWGPQETQYF TGTGCCAGCAGCTCTGATTGGGGGCCGCAAGAGACCCAGTACTTC
TRBJ2-7 NA TRBV6-5 NA CASSTGGDTYEQYF TGTGCCAGCAGTACCGGGGGTGACACCTACGAGCAGTACTTC
TRBJ2-7 NA TRBV6-5 NA CASSYFPEGYEQYF TGTGCCAGCAGTTACTTCCCCGAAGGGTACGAGCAGTACTTC
TRBJ2-3 NA TRBV9 NA CASSVEGQRADTQYF TGTGCCAGCAGCGTAGAGGGCCAGAGAGCAGATACGCAGTATTTT
TRBJ1-3 NA TRBV30 NA CAWSGAGNTIYF TGTGCCTGGAGTGGGGCTGGAAACACCATATATTTT
TRBJ2-1 NA TRBV6-5 NA CASRTRPNEQFF TGTGCCAGCAGGACGAGACCCAATGAGCAGTTCTTC
TRBJ1-1 NA TRBV4-1 NA CASSPGPASTEAFF TGCGCCAGCAGCCCGGGGCCCGCTAGCACTGAAGCTTTCTTT
TRBJ2-1 NA TRBV13 TRBD2 CASSPTSGGYNEQFF TGTGCCAGCAGCCCTACTAGCGGGGGTTACAATGAGCAGTTCTTC
TRBJ2-1 once TRBV4-1 NA CASREGPNVEDNEQFF TGCGCCAGCAGAGAAGGGCCCAATGTGGAGGACAATGAGCAGTTCTTC
TRBJ2-1 NA TRBV6-5 NA CASSYSNEQFF TGTGCCAGCAGTTACAGTAATGAGCAGTTCTTC
TRBJ1-5 NA TRBV14 NA CASSQDRLNYSNQPQHF TGTGCCAGCAGCCAAGACAGGTTAAACTATAGCAATCAGCCCCAGCATTTT
TRBJ2-1 NA TRBV25-1 NA CASNLGGVEQFF TGTGCCAGCAATCTCGGGGGTGTTGAGCAGTTCTTC
TRBJ2-2 NA TRBV19 TRBD2 CASKLAGVTGELFF TGTGCCAGTAAACTAGCGGGGGTCACCGGGGAGCTGTTTTTT
TRBJ2-1 NA TRBV19 NA CASSIGGTYNEQFF TGTGCCAGTAGTATTGGAGGGACATACAATGAGCAGTTCTTC
TRBJ1-4 NA TRBV6-1 NA CASSGPQGPTNEKLFF TGTGCCAGCAGTGGGCCACAGGGTCCGACTAATGAAAAACTGTTTTTT
TRBJ2-1 NA TRBV7-9 TRBD1 CASSSSTGGSYNEQFF TGTGCCAGCAGCTCCTCGACAGGGGGCTCCTACAATGAGCAGTTCTTC